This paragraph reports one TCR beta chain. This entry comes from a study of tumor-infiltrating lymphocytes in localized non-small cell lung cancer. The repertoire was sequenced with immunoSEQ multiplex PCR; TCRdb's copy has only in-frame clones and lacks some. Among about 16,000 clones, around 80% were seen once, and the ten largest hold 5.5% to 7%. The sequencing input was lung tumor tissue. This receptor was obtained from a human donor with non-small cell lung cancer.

DNA for the CDR3: TGTGCCAGCAGCGACCCTAGTACTGAAGCTTTCTTT. It yields the protein CASSDPSTEAFF. The V call is TRBV9, the J call TRBJ1-1; D unresolved. The CDR3 consists of 12 residues. Trimming cost V 3 bases and J 5 bases, with 8 bases left between them. Germline V lookup: CDR1 SGDLS, CDR2 YYNGEE.